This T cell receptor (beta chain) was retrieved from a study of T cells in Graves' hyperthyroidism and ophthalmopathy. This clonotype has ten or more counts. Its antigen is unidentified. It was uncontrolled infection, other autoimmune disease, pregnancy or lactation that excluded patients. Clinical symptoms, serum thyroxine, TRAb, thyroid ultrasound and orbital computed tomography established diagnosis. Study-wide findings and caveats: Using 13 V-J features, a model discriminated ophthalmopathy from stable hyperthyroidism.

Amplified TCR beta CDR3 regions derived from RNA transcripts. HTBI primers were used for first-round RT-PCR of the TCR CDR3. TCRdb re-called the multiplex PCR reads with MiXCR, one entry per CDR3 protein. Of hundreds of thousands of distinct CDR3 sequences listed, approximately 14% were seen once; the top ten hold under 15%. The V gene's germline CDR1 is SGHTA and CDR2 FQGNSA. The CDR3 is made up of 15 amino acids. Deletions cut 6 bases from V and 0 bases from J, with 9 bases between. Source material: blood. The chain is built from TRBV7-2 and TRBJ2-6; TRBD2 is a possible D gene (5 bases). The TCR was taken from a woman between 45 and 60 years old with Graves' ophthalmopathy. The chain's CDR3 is CASSTRTSGANVLTF. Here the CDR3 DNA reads TGTGCCAGCAGTACTAGGACCTCTGGGGCCAACGTCCTGACTTTC.